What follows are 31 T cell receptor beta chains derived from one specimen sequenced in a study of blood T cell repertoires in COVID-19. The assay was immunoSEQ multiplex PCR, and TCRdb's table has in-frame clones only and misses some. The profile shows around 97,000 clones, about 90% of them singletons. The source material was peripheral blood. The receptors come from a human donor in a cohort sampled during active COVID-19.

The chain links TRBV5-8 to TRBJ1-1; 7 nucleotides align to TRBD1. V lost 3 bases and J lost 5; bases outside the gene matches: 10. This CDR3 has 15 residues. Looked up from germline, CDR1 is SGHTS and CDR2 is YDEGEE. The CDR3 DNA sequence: TGTGCCAGCAGCTCGGGACAGAGGGTTCTAACTGAAGCTTTCTTT. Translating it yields CASSSGQRVLTEAFF.

The CDR3 loop reads CAWSVLDTQYF. DNA of the CDR3: TGTGCCTGGAGTGTACTGGATACGCAGTATTTT. The rearrangement uses TRBV30 and TRBJ2-3; no reliable D call. The germline CDR1 and CDR2 sequences are GTSNPN and SVGIG (reference sequence). V dropped 0 bases and J dropped 6 bases, with 4 bases sitting between them. This CDR3 is 11 amino acids long.

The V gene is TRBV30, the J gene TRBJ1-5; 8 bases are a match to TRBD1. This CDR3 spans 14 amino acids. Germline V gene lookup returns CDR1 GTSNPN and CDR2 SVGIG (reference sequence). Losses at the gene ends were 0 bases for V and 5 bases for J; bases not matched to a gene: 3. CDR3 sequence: CAWSVGTGDQPQHF. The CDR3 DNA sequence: TGTGCCTGGAGTGTAGGGACAGGTGATCAGCCCCAGCATTTT.

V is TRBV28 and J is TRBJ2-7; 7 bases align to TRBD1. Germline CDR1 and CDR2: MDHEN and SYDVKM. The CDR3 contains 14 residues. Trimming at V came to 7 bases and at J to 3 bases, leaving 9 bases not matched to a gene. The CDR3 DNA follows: TGTGCCAGCAACCAACAGGGGCCTGTCTACGAGCAGTACTTC. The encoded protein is CASNQQGPVYEQYF.

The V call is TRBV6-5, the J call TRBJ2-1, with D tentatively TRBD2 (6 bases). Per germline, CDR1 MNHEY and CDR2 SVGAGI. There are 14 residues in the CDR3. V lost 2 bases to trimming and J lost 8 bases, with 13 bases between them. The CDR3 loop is CASSYARRGDEQFF. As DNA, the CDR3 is TGTGCCAGCAGTTACGCCAGGCGGGGCGATGAGCAGTTCTTC.

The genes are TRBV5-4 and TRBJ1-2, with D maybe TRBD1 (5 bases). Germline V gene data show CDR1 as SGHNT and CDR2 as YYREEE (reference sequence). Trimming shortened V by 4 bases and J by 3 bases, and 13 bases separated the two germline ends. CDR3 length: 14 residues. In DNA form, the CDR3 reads TGTGCCAGCAGCGGCCGCGGGGGGGACTATGGCTACACCTTC. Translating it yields CASSGRGGDYGYTF.

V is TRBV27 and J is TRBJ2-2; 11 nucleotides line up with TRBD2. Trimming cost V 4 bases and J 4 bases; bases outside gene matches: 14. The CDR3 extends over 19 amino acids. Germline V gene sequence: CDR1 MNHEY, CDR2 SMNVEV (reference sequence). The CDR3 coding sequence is TGTGCCAGCAGTTGGGGTTCCTATGGACTAGCGGGTATCACCGGGGAGCTGTTTTTT. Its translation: CASSWGSYGLAGITGELFF.

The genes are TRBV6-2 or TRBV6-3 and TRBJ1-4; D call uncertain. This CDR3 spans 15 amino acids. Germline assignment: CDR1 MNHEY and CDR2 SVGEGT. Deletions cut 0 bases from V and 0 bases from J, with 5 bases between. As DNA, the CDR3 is TGTGCCAGCAGTTACTCCGGGACAACTAATGAAAAACTGTTTTTT. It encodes CASSYSGTTNEKLFF.

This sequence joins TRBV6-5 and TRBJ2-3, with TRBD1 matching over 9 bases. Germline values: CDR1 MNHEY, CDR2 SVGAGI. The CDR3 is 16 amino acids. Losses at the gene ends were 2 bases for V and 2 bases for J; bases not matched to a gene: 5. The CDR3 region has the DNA TGTGCCAGCAGTTACGTCGGACAGGGGTACACAGATACGCAGTATTTT. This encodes CASSYVGQGYTDTQYF.

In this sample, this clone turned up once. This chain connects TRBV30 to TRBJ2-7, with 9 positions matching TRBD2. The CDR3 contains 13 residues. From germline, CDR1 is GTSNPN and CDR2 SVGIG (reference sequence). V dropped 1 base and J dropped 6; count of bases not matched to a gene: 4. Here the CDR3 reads CAWSARREGEQYF. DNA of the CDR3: TGTGCCTGGAGTGCGAGGCGGGAGGGCGAGCAGTACTTC. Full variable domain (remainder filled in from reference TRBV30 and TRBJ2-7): SQTIHQWPATLVQPVGSPLSLECTVEGTSNPNLYWYRQAAGRGLQLLFYSVGIGQISSEVPQNLSASRPQDRQFILSSKKLLLSDSGFYLCAWSARREGEQYFGPGTRLTVT.

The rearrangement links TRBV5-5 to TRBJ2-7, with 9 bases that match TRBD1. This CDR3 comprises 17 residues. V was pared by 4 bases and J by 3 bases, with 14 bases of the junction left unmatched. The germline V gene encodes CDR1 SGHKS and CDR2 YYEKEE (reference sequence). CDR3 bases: TGTGCCAGCAGCCCACAGAACCCCGGGACAGGGCTCTACGAGCAGTACTTC. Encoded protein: CASSPQNPGTGLYEQYF.

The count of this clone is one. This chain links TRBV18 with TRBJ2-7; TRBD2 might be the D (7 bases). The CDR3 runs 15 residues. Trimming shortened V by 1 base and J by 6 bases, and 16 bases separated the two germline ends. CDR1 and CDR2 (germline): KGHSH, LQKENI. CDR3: CASSPLVAGAGEQYF. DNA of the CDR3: TGTGCCAGCTCACCACTGGTTGCGGGGGCGGGCGAGCAGTACTTC. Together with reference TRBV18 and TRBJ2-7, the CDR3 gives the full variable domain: NAGVMQNPRHLVRRRGQEARLRCSPMKGHSHVYWYRQLPEEGLKFMVYLQKENIIDESGMPKERFSAEFPKEGPSILRIQQVVRGDSAAYFCASSPLVAGAGEQYFGPGTRLTVT.

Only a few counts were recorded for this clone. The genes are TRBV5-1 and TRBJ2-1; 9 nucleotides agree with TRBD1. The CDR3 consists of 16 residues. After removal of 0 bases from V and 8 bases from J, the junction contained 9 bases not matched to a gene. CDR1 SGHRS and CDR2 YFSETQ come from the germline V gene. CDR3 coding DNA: TGCGCCAGCAGCTTGGTGTCAGGGACAGGGATGCATGAGCAGTTCTTC. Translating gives CASSLVSGTGMHEQFF.

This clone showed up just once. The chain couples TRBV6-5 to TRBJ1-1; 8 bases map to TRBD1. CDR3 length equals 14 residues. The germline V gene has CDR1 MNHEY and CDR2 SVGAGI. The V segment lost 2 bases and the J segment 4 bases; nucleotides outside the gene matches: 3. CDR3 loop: CASSYPDRATEAFF. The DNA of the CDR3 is TGTGCCAGCAGTTACCCGGACAGGGCCACTGAAGCTTTCTTT.

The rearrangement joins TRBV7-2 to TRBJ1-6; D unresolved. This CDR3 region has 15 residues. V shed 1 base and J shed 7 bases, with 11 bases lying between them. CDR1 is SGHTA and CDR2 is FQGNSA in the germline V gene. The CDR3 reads CASSLEAGVNSPLHF. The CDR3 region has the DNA TGTGCCAGCAGCTTAGAGGCCGGGGTGAATTCACCCCTCCACTTT.

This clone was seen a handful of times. CDR3 in amino acids: CASSIRTGSEKLFF. The DNA of the CDR3 is TGTGCCAGTAGTATTCGGACAGGGAGTGAAAAACTGTTTTTT. The chain carries TRBV19 and TRBJ1-4, with TRBD1 matching 8 bases. In germline, CDR1 is LNHDA, CDR2 SQIVND (reference sequence). The CDR3 consists of 14 residues. J gave up 7 bases and V 3 bases, and 4 bases lay outside the gene matches.

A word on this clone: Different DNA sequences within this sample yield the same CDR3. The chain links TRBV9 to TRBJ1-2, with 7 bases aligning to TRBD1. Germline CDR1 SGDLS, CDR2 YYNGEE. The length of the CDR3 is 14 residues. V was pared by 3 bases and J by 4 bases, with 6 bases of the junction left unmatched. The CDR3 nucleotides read TGTGCCAGCAGCGAGGAGGGGGCAGGCTATGGCTACACCTTC. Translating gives CASSEEGAGYGYTF. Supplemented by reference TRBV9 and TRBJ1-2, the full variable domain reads DSGVTQTPKHLITATGQRVTLRCSPRSGDLSVYWYQQSLDQGLQFLIQYYNGEERAKGNILERFSAQQFPDLHSELNLSSLELGDSALYFCASSEEGAGYGYTFGSGTRLTVV.

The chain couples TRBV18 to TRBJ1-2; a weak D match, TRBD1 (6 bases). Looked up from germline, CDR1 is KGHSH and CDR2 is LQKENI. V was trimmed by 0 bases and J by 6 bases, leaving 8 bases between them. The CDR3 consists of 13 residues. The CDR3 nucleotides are TGTGCCAGCTCACCACCGACAGGCAATGGCTACACCTTC. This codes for CASSPPTGNGYTF.

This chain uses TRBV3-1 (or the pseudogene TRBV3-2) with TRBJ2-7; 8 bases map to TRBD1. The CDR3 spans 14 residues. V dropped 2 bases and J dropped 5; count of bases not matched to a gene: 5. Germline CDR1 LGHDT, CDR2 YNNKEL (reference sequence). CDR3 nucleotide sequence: TGTGCCAGCAGCCAACAGACAGGGGCCGACGAGCAGTACTTC. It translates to CASSQQTGADEQYF.

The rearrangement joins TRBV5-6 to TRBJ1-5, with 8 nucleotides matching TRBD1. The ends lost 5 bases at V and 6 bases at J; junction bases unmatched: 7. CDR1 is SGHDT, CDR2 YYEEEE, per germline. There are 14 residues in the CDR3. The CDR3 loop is CASRHQTGVQPQHF. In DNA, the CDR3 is TGTGCCAGCAGACATCAGACAGGGGTTCAGCCCCAGCATTTT. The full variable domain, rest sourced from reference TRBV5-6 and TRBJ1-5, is DAGVTQSPTHLIKTRGQQVTLRCSPKSGHDTVSWYQQALGQGPQFIFQYYEEEERQRGNFPDRFSGHQFPNYSSELNVNALLLGDSALYLCASRHQTGVQPQHFGDGTRLSIL.

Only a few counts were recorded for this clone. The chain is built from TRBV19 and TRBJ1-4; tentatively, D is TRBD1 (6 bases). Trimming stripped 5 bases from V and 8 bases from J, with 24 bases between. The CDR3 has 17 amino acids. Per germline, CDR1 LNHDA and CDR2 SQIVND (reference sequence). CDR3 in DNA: TGTGCCAGTAGTCCTACCGCCATGCCGGGACAATGGGAAAAACTGTTTTTT. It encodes CASSPTAMPGQWEKLFF.

CDR3 protein: CASTLGLADYNEQFF. The CDR3 nucleotides read TGTGCCAGTACCCTGGGGCTAGCGGATTACAATGAGCAGTTCTTC. The gene calls are TRBV19 and TRBJ2-1, with TRBD2 matching 7 bases. Trimming at V came to 7 bases and at J to 4 bases, leaving 10 bases not matched to a gene. Germline V CDR1 and CDR2: LNHDA, SQIVND (reference sequence). The CDR3 has 15 residues.

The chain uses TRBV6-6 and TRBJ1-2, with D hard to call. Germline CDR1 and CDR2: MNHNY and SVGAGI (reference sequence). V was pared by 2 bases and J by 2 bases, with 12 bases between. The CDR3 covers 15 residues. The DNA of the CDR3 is TGTGCCAGCAGTTACCTGGACTACTCAAACTATGGCTACACCTTC. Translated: CASSYLDYSNYGYTF.

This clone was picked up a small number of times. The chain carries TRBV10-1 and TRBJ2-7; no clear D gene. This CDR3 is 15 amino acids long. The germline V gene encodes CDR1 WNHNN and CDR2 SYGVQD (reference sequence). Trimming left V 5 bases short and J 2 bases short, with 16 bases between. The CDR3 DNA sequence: TGCGCCAGCAGTCCCGTAGACGGAGATACCTACGAGCAGTACTTC. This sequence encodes CASSPVDGDTYEQYF.

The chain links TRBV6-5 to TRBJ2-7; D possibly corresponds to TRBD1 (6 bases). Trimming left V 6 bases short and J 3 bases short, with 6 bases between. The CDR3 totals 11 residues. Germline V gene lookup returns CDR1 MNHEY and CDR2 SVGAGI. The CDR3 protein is CASRDSYEQYF. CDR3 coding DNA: TGTGCCAGCAGGGACAGCTACGAGCAGTACTTC.

The CDR3 protein is CASSRLIAGTLSYEQYF. Here the CDR3 DNA reads TGTGCCAGCAGCCGCCTAATAGCGGGGACCCTCTCCTACGAGCAGTACTTC. The genes are TRBV3-1 (or the pseudogene TRBV3-2) and TRBJ2-7; 8 bases line up with TRBD2. The CDR3 runs 17 residues. From germline, CDR1 is LGHDT and CDR2 YNNKEL (reference sequence). The V gene end was trimmed by 4 bases and the J gene end by 0 bases; junction bases not matched to a gene: 11.

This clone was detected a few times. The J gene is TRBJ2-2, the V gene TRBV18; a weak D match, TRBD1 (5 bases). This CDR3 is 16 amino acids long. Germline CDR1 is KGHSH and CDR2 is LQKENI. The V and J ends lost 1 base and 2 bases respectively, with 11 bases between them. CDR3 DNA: TGTGCCAGCTCACCACGGGGCAGGTCAAACACCGGGGAGCTGTTTTTT. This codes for CASSPRGRSNTGELFF.

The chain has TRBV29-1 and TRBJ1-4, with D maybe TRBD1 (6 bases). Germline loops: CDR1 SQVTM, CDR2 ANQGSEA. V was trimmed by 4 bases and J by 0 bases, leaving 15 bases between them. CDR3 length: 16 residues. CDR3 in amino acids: CSVVHRADATNEKLFF. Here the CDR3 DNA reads TGCAGCGTTGTACACAGGGCCGATGCAACTAATGAAAAACTGTTTTTT.

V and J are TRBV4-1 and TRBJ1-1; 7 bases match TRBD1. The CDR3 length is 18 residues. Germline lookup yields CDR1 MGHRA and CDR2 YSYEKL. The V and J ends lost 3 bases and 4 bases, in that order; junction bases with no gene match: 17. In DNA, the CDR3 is TGCGCCAGCAGCCATTCCTACAGGGGAAGGGGCTTTGCCACTGAAGCTTTCTTT. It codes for CASSHSYRGRGFATEAFF.

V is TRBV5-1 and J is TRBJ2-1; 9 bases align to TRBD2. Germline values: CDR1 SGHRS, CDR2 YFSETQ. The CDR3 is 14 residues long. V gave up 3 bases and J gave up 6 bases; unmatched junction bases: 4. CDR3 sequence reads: CASSSGLAVNEQFF. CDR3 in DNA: TGCGCCAGCAGCTCGGGACTAGCAGTCAATGAGCAGTTCTTC.

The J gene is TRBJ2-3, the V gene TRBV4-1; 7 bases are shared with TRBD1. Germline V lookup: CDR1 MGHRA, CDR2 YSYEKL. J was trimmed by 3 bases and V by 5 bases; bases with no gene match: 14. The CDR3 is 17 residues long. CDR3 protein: CASSYSGTQGSTDTQYF. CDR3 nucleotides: TGCGCCAGCAGCTACAGTGGAACACAGGGGTCGACAGATACGCAGTATTTT.